The 10 T cell receptor beta chains below all came from one sample that was sequenced in a study of control samples from healthy donors and cancer patients. Sequencing used immunoSEQ multiplex PCR; TCRdb keeps in-frame clones, though not all of them. The sample contains 100,000 to 150,000 clones, 92% of which appear only once. The sequenced material came from blood. The receptors here all came from a woman in her forties or fifties in good health.

The chain recombines TRBV5-1 with TRBJ1-1; possibly TRBD1 for D (6 bases). The CDR3 covers 14 residues. Germline V gene data show CDR1 as SGHRS and CDR2 as YFSETQ. Deletions cut 4 bases from V and 5 bases from J, with 15 bases between. CDR3 nucleotide sequence: TGCGCCAGCAGCCTCGGACAGCACCAAACTGAAGCTTTCTTT. It specifies CASSLGQHQTEAFF.

The rearrangement joins TRBV5-1 to TRBJ1-2, with D uncertain. Trimming took 0 bases from V and 2 from J, leaving 8 bases between them. The CDR3 loop spans 14 amino acids. Germline V gene lookup returns CDR1 SGHRS and CDR2 YFSETQ. The CDR3 sequence: CASSLDSLNYGYTF. DNA for the CDR3: TGCGCCAGCAGCTTGGACAGTCTCAACTATGGCTACACCTTC.

The J gene is TRBJ1-6, the V gene TRBV6-6, with a tentative D call TRBD1 (6 bases). This CDR3 contains 15 residues. Trimming cost V 6 bases and J 8 bases, with 17 bases left between them. Germline CDR1 reads MNHNY; CDR2 reads SVGAGI (reference sequence). DNA for the CDR3: TGTGCCAGCAGAACCACAGGGCTCCTTCATTCACCCCTCCACTTT. Protein product: CASRTTGLLHSPLHF.

The rearrangement uses TRBV19 and TRBJ2-7; the match to TRBD1 covers 9 bases. Trimming took 3 bases from V and 5 from J; bases not matched to a gene: 2. The CDR3 is 13 amino acids. Germline V gives CDR1 LNHDA, CDR2 SQIVND (reference sequence). CDR3 DNA: TGTGCCAGTAGTATCGGGACAGGGAACGAGCAGTACTTC. It is translated as CASSIGTGNEQYF.

The genes are TRBV2 and TRBJ2-4; the match to TRBD2 covers 7 bases. Looked up from germline, CDR1 is SNHLY and CDR2 is FYNNEI. With 5 bases clipped from V and 9 bases from J, the junction kept 7 bases outside the gene matches. This CDR3 has 13 residues. CDR3 nucleotide sequence: TGTGCCAGCAGTCGGGAGGTCAACCGCATTCAGTACTTC. It translates to CASSREVNRIQYF.

The chain couples TRBV2 to TRBJ1-1, with 7 bases that match TRBD1. V gave up 8 bases and J gave up 1 base; unmatched junction bases: 7. Germline lookup yields CDR1 SNHLY and CDR2 FYNNEI. CDR3 size: 14 residues. In DNA, the CDR3 is TGTGCCAGCCTGACAGGGCTGGGGAACACTGAAGCTTTCTTT. It encodes CASLTGLGNTEAFF.

The chain has TRBV3-1 (or the pseudogene TRBV3-2) and TRBJ2-1; 10 bases map to TRBD1. The CDR3 spans 20 residues. Per the germline V gene, CDR1 is LGHDT and CDR2 is YNNKEL (reference sequence). V was clipped by 0 bases and J by 2 bases; unmatched bases: 13. This CDR3 reads CASSQEPGQGRMGAYNEQFF. As DNA, the CDR3 is TGTGCCAGCAGCCAAGAACCGGGACAGGGGCGGATGGGGGCCTACAATGAGCAGTTCTTC.

The chain carries TRBV29-1 and TRBJ1-1; D gene uncertain. V was shortened by 4 bases and J by 1 base, with 10 bases between the two germline ends. The CDR3 sequence is 13 residues long. CDR1 is SQVTM and CDR2 is ANQGSEA in the germline V gene. The CDR3 nucleotides read TGCAGCGTTGGGGGAAAGGGGAACACTGAAGCTTTCTTT. It codes for CSVGGKGNTEAFF.

This clone was observed a few times. The V call is TRBV7-2, the J call TRBJ1-2, with D tentatively TRBD1 (6 bases). This CDR3 is 15 amino acids long. CDR1 and CDR2 (germline): SGHTA, FQGNSA. V lost 3 bases and J 5 bases, leaving 16 bases between the germline ends. The CDR3 coding sequence is TGTGCCAGCAGCTTGACAGGAACTCTGGAATATGGCTACACCTTC. It is translated as CASSLTGTLEYGYTF.

This chain links TRBV19 with TRBJ1-3; D is perhaps TRBD1 (5 bases). Germline CDR1 reads LNHDA; CDR2 reads SQIVND (reference sequence). The CDR3 extends over 14 amino acids. With 3 bases removed from V and 4 bases from J, the gap between germline ends came to 10 bases. In DNA, the CDR3 is TGTGCCAGTAGTATCCCAGGGCGAGGAAACACCATATATTTT. This encodes CASSIPGRGNTIYF.